This note documents a single T cell receptor beta chain sequence. The sorted Tregs were CD4+CD25+CD127-/low cells. From germline, CDR1 is GTSNPN and CDR2 SVGIG (reference sequence). The CDR3 runs to 12 residues. The V and J ends lost 0 bases and 11 bases, in that order; junction bases with no gene match: 5. TCRdb fed the 5' RACE reads into MiXCR, producing one record per CDR3 protein. Among around 10,000 distinct CDR3 sequences listed, around 15% were seen once. What was sequenced was Tregs sorted from blood. The chain uses TRBV30 and TRBJ1-1; 8 bases are shared with TRBD1. The receptor comes from a female donor with breast cancer. DNA for the CDR3: TGTGCCTGGAGTGTACAGGGGGTAGGTGCTTTCTTT. It translates to CAWSVQGVGAFF.